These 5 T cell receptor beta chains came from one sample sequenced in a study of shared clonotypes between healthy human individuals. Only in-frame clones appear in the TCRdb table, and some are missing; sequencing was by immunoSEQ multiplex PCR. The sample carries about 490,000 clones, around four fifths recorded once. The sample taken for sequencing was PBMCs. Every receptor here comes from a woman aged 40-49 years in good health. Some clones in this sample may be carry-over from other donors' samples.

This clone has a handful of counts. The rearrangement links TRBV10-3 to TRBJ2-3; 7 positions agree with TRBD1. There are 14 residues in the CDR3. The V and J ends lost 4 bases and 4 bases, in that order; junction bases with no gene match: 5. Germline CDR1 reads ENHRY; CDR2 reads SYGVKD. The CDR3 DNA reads TGTGCCATCAGTGTGGGACAGCCCCCAGATACGCAGTATTTT. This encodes CAISVGQPPDTQYF.

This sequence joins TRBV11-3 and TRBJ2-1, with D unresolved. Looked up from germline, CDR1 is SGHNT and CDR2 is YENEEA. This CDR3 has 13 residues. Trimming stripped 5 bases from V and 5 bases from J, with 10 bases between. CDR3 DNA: TGTGCCAGCAGCCCACGGACCAACAATGAGCAGTTCTTC. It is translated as CASSPRTNNEQFF.

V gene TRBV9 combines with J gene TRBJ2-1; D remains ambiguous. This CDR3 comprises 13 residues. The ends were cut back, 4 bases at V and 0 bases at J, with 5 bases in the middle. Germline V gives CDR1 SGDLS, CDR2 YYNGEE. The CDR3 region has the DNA TGTGCCAGCAGCTCTCTCTCCTACAATGAGCAGTTCTTC. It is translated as CASSSLSYNEQFF.

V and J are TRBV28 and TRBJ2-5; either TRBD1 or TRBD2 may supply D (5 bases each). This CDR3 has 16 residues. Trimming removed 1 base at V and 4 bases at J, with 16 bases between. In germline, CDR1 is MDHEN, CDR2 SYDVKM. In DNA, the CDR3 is TGTGCCAGCAGTTTATTCTCCAGGGCAGGAGGAGAGACCCAGTACTTC. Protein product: CASSLFSRAGGETQYF.

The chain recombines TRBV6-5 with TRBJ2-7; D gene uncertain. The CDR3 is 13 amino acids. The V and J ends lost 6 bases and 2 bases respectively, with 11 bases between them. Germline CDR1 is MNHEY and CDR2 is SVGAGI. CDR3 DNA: TGTGCCAGCAGCCTCACCCCGGCCTACGAGCAGTACTTC. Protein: CASSLTPAYEQYF.